The 30 T cell receptor beta chains below were found in one sample sequenced in a study of blood T cell repertoires in COVID-19. The data were produced by immunoSEQ multiplex PCR, yet TCRdb's version contains in-frame clones alone and is incomplete. The data show fewer than 250,000 clones, 90% seen once. Source material: PBMCs or T cells enriched from blood (not recorded which). Source of these receptors: a man under 40 who had been exposed to COVID-19.

This CDR3 reads CASSLSSGGGLSYEQYF. In DNA form, the CDR3 reads TGTGCCAGCAGCTTATCCAGCGGGGGGGGACTCAGCTACGAGCAGTACTTC. The chain is built from TRBV7-2 and TRBJ2-7; 10 bases line up with TRBD2. V was pared by 2 bases and J by 3 bases, with 10 bases of the junction left unmatched. CDR1 and CDR2 from the germline V gene are SGHTA and FQGNSA. CDR3 length: 17 amino acids. Full variable domain (missing parts from reference TRBV7-2 and TRBJ2-7): GAGVSQSPSNKVTEKGKDVELRCDPISGHTALYWYRQSLGQGLEFLIYFQGNSAPDKSGLPSDRFSAERTGGSVSTLTIQRTQQEDSAVYLCASSLSSGGGLSYEQYFGPGTRLTVT.

The J gene is TRBJ2-3, the V gene TRBV9; the D gene is possibly TRBD2 (5 bases). Germline CDR1 reads SGDLS; CDR2 reads YYNGEE. This CDR3 region has 14 residues. V dropped 0 bases and J dropped 3 bases, with 8 bases sitting between them. The DNA of the CDR3 is TGTGCCAGCAGCGTAGCTAGCAGGACAGATACGCAGTATTTT. This gives the protein CASSVASRTDTQYF.

The count of this clone is one. This sequence joins TRBV2 and TRBJ2-2, with 13 bases identical to TRBD2. Per germline, CDR1 SNHLY and CDR2 FYNNEI. The CDR3 is 14 residues long. V was clipped by 8 bases and J by 6 bases; unmatched bases: 3. In nucleotides, the CDR3 is TGTGCCAGCTGTACTAGCGGGGGGGCCGGGGAGCTGTTTTTT. Protein sequence: CASCTSGGAGELFF.

The V and J genes are TRBV12-3 or TRBV12-4 and TRBJ2-1; a possible D gene is TRBD2 (5 bases). Trimming shortened V by 3 bases and J by 6 bases, and 9 bases separated the two germline ends. This CDR3 comprises 13 residues. The CDR3: CASSFGAGNEQFF. The CDR3 DNA is TGTGCCAGCAGTTTTGGTGCGGGCAATGAGCAGTTCTTC.

The V gene is TRBV10-3, the J gene TRBJ2-3, with 7 bases aligning to TRBD1. Germline V gives CDR1 ENHRY, CDR2 SYGVKD. The CDR3 extends over 16 amino acids. Trimming cost V 0 bases and J 4 bases; bases outside gene matches: 7. This chain's CDR3 is CAISESEGGRADTQYF. The CDR3 DNA reads TGTGCCATCAGTGAGTCGGAAGGGGGCAGGGCAGATACGCAGTATTTT.

This clone came up once. The chain recombines TRBV7-9 with TRBJ2-3, with a weak D call TRBD2 (5 bases). This CDR3 is built from 14 residues. Trimming stripped 4 bases from V and 5 bases from J, with 13 bases between. CDR1 is SEHNR and CDR2 is FQNEAQ in the germline V gene (reference sequence). CDR3 sequence reads: CASSSGYGGDTQYF. DNA of the CDR3: TGTGCCAGCAGCTCGGGGTACGGAGGAGATACGCAGTATTTT.

V gene TRBV25-1 combines with J gene TRBJ1-1; D is unclear. This CDR3 has 14 residues. V was clipped by 4 bases and J by 4 bases, with 13 bases between them. Germline-derived CDR1 and CDR2 are MGHDK and SYGVNS. The CDR3 here is CASSVGERGTEAFF. Written as DNA, the CDR3 is TGTGCCAGCAGTGTCGGGGAGCGAGGCACTGAAGCTTTCTTT.

The chain uses TRBV7-9 and TRBJ1-4; TRBD1 matches at 9 bases. The CDR3 totals 17 residues. Germline V lookup: CDR1 SEHNR, CDR2 FQNEAQ (reference sequence). With V trimmed by 3 bases and J by 0 bases, 5 bases remained unmatched. DNA of the CDR3: TGTGCCAGCAGCTTTAAGACAGGGGGAGCAACTAATGAAAAACTGTTTTTT. It codes for CASSFKTGGATNEKLFF.

The chain recombines TRBV19 with TRBJ2-3, with D maybe TRBD1 (5 bases). V was shortened by 9 bases and J by 6 bases, with 19 bases between the two germline ends. The length of the CDR3 is 14 residues. Germline CDR1 and CDR2: LNHDA and SQIVND (reference sequence). DNA for the CDR3: TGTGCCAGCCGGACATTGGATGGTGTGGATACGCAGTATTTT. Protein product: CASRTLDGVDTQYF. Full variable domain (remainder filled in from reference TRBV19 and TRBJ2-3): DGGITQSPKYLFRKEGQNVTLSCEQNLNHDAMYWYRQDPGQGLRLIYYSQIVNDFQKGDIAEGYSVSREKKESFPLTVTSAQKNPTAFYLCASRTLDGVDTQYFGPGTRLTVL.

The genes are TRBV6-5 and TRBJ2-1; TRBD2 is a possible D gene (6 bases). The CDR3 has 14 residues. V was trimmed by 2 bases and J by 6 bases, leaving 11 bases between them. CDR1 is MNHEY and CDR2 is SVGAGI in the germline V gene. The CDR3 here is CASSYGEAGNEQFF. The CDR3 bases are TGTGCCAGCAGTTACGGGGAAGCGGGCAATGAGCAGTTCTTC.

The chain links TRBV7-2 to TRBJ1-6; 7 nucleotides line up with TRBD1. V lost 4 bases, J lost 7 bases, and 7 bases stayed unmatched. The CDR3 consists of 15 residues. Germline-derived CDR1 and CDR2 are SGHTA and FQGNSA. CDR3 sequence: CASSSPQGKNSPLHF. Written as DNA, the CDR3 is TGTGCCAGCAGCTCGCCACAGGGGAAGAATTCACCCCTCCACTTT.

This sequence joins TRBV27 and TRBJ2-3, with 7 positions matching TRBD1. CDR1 is MNHEY and CDR2 is SMNVEV in the germline V gene (reference sequence). CDR3 length: 15 amino acids. J was trimmed by 10 bases and V by 3 bases; bases with no gene match: 13. The CDR3 DNA reads TGTGCCAGCAGTTTGGGGCCAGGGGGTTCGGTCTCGCAGTATTTT. It encodes CASSLGPGGSVSQYF.

The chain joins TRBV27 to TRBJ2-7; TRBD2 matches at 8 bases. The J segment lost 3 bases and the V segment lost 8 bases, leaving 6 bases of the junction unmatched. The CDR3 covers 13 residues. Germline V gene lookup returns CDR1 MNHEY and CDR2 SMNVEV (reference sequence). Written as DNA, the CDR3 is TGTGCCAGCGGTAGCGGGACCAGCTACGAGCAGTACTTC. It translates to CASGSGTSYEQYF.

The rearrangement uses TRBV28 and TRBJ1-2; D is possibly TRBD1 (5 bases). Germline V gene data show CDR1 as MDHEN and CDR2 as SYDVKM. The CDR3 contains 14 residues. Trimming took off 3 bases at V and 7 bases at J, with 15 bases between the two ends. The CDR3 here is CASSLDTLSGGYTF. Here the CDR3 DNA reads TGTGCCAGCAGTTTGGACACCCTCTCGGGTGGCTACACCTTC.

The chain employs TRBV2 and TRBJ2-1; D unclear. V was cut by 4 bases and J by 0 bases, with 10 bases left in between. This CDR3 contains 15 residues. Germline V gene lookup returns CDR1 SNHLY and CDR2 FYNNEI. CDR3 region: CASSVARSSYNEQFF. The CDR3 nucleotides are TGTGCCAGCAGTGTGGCAAGGAGCTCCTACAATGAGCAGTTCTTC.

The gene calls are TRBV4-2 and TRBJ2-7, with 9 bases identical to TRBD2. Per germline, CDR1 LGHNA and CDR2 YNFKEQ. The CDR3 runs to 15 residues. V shed 0 bases, J shed 3 bases, and the junction held 3 bases outside the gene matches. The CDR3 reads CASSQERRGGYEQYF. The CDR3 DNA follows: TGTGCCAGCAGCCAAGAGCGGCGGGGGGGCTACGAGCAGTACTTC.

V gene TRBV9 combines with J gene TRBJ2-5; TRBD1 might be the D (6 bases). This CDR3 is built from 16 residues. Germline-derived CDR1 and CDR2 are SGDLS and YYNGEE. The V gene lost 3 bases and the J gene lost 5 bases, with 20 bases spanning the gap. CDR3 region: CASSASGGGHGETQYF. The CDR3 nucleotides are TGTGCCAGCAGCGCCAGTGGGGGCGGGCATGGTGAGACCCAGTACTTC.

This chain uses TRBV29-1 with TRBJ1-3; D ambiguous. Germline V gene data show CDR1 as SQVTM and CDR2 as ANQGSEA. The length of the CDR3 is 14 residues. V was trimmed by 4 bases and J by 0 bases, leaving 10 bases between them. The CDR3 coding sequence is TGCAGCGTTGTGGGCACTTACTCTGGAAACACCATATATTTT. Translated: CSVVGTYSGNTIYF.

This clone was observed once. The chain recombines TRBV27 with TRBJ1-5; TRBD1 agrees at 7 bases. With V trimmed by 5 bases and J by 3 bases, 10 bases remained unmatched. The CDR3 spans 16 residues. In germline, CDR1 is MNHEY, CDR2 SMNVEV (reference sequence). In nucleotides, the CDR3 is TGTGCCAGCAGTCCCCACAGGGGACCTTACAATCAGCCCCAGCATTTT. Translated, it gives CASSPHRGPYNQPQHF.

V and J are TRBV11-3 and TRBJ1-2; perhaps TRBD1 as D (5 bases). V was cut by 1 base and J by 4 bases, with 7 bases left in between. The CDR3 is made up of 13 amino acids. Germline loops: CDR1 SGHNT, CDR2 YENEEA. As DNA, the CDR3 is TGTGCCAGCAGCTTAGGTCAGGGCTATGGCTACACCTTC. Its translation: CASSLGQGYGYTF.

The genes are TRBV9 and TRBJ2-5, with a weak D call TRBD1 (6 bases). The CDR3 consists of 18 residues. Germline assignment: CDR1 SGDLS and CDR2 YYNGEE. V gave up 0 bases and J gave up 4 bases, with 22 bases separating them. The CDR3 region has the DNA TGTGCCAGCAGCGTAGGGGAAACTAGACGGAGAGGGGGAGAGACCCAGTACTTC. This sequence encodes CASSVGETRRRGGETQYF.

The V and J genes are TRBV5-1 and TRBJ2-5, with D tentatively TRBD2 (6 bases). From germline, CDR1 is SGHRS and CDR2 YFSETQ. There are 15 residues in the CDR3. The V end lost 4 bases, the J end lost 1 base, and 14 bases lay between the germline ends. The CDR3 protein is CASSTNWGGQETQYF. The CDR3 DNA follows: TGCGCCAGCAGCACGAACTGGGGAGGCCAAGAGACCCAGTACTTC.

The gene calls are TRBV2 and TRBJ1-6; 11 bases agree with TRBD1. CDR3 size: 15 residues. V lost 6 bases, J lost 7 bases, and 5 bases stayed unmatched. Germline CDR1 is SNHLY and CDR2 is FYNNEI. Written as DNA, the CDR3 is TGTGCCAGCAGGGACAGGGGGCTCCGGAATTCACCCCTCCACTTT. Translated, it gives CASRDRGLRNSPLHF.

The chain couples TRBV4-2 to TRBJ2-6, with 10 positions matching TRBD2. Looked up from germline, CDR1 is LGHNA and CDR2 is YNFKEQ. The ends lost 2 bases at V and 0 bases at J; junction bases unmatched: 4. There are 18 residues in the CDR3. CDR3 sequence (DNA): TGTGCCAGCAGCCAAATACTAGCGGGGTCCTCTGGGGCCAACGTCCTGACTTTC. Translating it yields CASSQILAGSSGANVLTF.

This clone was counted a few times. This chain connects TRBV30 to TRBJ1-5, with unresolved D. V was trimmed by 4 bases and J by 9 bases, leaving 13 bases between them. Germline V gene sequence: CDR1 GTSNPN, CDR2 SVGIG (reference sequence). The CDR3 is 12 residues long. The CDR3 sequence: CAWMGEEGPQHF. In DNA, the CDR3 is TGTGCCTGGATGGGTGAGGAAGGGCCCCAGCATTTT.

The chain links TRBV12-1 to TRBJ1-4. TRBV12-1 is a pseudogene. The length of the CDR3 is 11 residues. Written as DNA, the CDR3 is TGTGCCAGCAGCAACCCGGGGGTACTGTTTTTT. Its translation: CASSNPGVLFF.

The chain carries TRBV11-2 and TRBJ1-1, with 8 bases fitting TRBD1. V gave up 5 bases and J gave up 10 bases; unmatched junction bases: 12. The CDR3 totals 14 residues. The V gene's germline CDR1 is SGHAT and CDR2 FQNNGV. CDR3 sequence (DNA): TGTGCCAGCAGCACTAGGGCAGGGGGCGAATCAGCTTTCTTT. Its translation is CASSTRAGGESAFF.

This clone has more than one count but fewer than ten. The chain employs TRBV4-1 and TRBJ2-5; 9 bases fit TRBD2. This CDR3 spans 13 amino acids. Germline values: CDR1 MGHRA, CDR2 YSYEKL. The ends lost 4 bases at V and 10 bases at J; junction bases unmatched: 7. CDR3 protein: CASSPRLAEDQYF. CDR3 bases: TGCGCCAGCAGCCCCCGACTAGCGGAGGACCAGTACTTC.

The chain is built from TRBV5-8 and TRBJ2-3, with TRBD2 matching over 7 bases. After removal of 2 bases from V and 4 bases from J, the junction contained 4 bases not matched to a gene. The germline V gene has CDR1 SGHTS and CDR2 YDEGEE. This CDR3 comprises 14 residues. The CDR3 protein is CASSFGAGSDTQYF. The DNA of the CDR3 is TGTGCCAGCAGCTTCGGAGCGGGGTCAGATACGCAGTATTTT.

This clone was seen a single time. This chain connects TRBV5-6 to TRBJ1-5; maybe TRBD1 (5 bases). CDR3 size: 12 residues. In germline, CDR1 is SGHDT, CDR2 YYEEEE. V was shortened by 3 bases and J by 9 bases, with 10 bases between the two germline ends. The CDR3 region is CASSYQGTPQHF. In DNA, the CDR3 is TGTGCCAGCAGCTATCAGGGTACGCCCCAGCATTTT.